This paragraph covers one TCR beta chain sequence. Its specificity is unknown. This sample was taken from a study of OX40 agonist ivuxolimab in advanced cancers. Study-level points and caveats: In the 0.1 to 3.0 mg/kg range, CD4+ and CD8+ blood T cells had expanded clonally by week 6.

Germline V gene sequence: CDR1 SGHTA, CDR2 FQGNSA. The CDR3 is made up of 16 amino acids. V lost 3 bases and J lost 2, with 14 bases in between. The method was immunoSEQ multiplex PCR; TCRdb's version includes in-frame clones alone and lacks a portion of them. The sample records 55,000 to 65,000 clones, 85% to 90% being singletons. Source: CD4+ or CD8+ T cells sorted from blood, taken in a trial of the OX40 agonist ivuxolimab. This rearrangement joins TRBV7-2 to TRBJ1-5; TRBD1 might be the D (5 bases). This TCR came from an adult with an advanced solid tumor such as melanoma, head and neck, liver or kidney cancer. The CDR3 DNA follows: TGTGCCAGCAGCTTCGGGACGGCGCGAGGCAATCAGCCCCAGCATTTT. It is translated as CASSFGTARGNQPQHF. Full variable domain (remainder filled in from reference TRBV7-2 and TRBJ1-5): GAGVSQSPSNKVTEKGKDVELRCDPISGHTALYWYRQSLGQGLEFLIYFQGNSAPDKSGLPSDRFSAERTGGSVSTLTIQRTQQEDSAVYLCASSFGTARGNQPQHFGDGTRLSIL.